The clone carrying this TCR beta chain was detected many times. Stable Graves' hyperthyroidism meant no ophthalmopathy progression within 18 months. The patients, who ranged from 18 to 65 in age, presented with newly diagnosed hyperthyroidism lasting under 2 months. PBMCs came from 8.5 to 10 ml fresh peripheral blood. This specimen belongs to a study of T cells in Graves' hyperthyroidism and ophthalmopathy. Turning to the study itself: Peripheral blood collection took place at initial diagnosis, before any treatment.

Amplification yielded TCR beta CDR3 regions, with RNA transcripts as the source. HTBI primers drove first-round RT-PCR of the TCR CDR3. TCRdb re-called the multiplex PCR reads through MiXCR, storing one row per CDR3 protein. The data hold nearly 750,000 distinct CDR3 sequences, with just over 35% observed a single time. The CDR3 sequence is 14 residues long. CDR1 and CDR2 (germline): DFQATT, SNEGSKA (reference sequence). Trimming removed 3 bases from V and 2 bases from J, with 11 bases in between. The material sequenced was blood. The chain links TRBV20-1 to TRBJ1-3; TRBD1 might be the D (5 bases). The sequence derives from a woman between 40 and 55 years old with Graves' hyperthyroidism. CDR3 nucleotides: TGCAGTGCTAGGCCCCGAGGGGCTGGAAACACCATATATTTT. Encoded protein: CSARPRGAGNTIYF.